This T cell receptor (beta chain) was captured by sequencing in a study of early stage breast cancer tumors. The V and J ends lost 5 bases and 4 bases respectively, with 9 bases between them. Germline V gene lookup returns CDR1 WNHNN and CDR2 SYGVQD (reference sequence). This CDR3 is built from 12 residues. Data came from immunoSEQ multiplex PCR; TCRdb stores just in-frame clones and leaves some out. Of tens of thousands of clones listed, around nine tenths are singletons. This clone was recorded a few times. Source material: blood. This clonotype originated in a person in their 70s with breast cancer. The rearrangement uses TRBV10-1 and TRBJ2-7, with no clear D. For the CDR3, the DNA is TGCGCCAGCAGTCCAGGATCTTACGAGCAGTACTTC. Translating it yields CASSPGSYEQYF.